This TCR beta chain was identified during a study of OX40 agonist ivuxolimab in advanced cancers. Study-level points and caveats: The work left the antigen specificity of expanded peripheral T cells undetermined. On average, CD8+ T cells had more expanded clones than CD4+.

The method was immunoSEQ multiplex PCR; TCRdb's version includes in-frame clones alone and lacks a portion of them. This sample has 70,000 or so clones, with roughly 89% found just once. As to this clone: Its cognate antigen is unknown.

V gave up 0 bases and J gave up 7 bases; unmatched junction bases: 11. Germline-derived CDR1 and CDR2 are KGHSH and LQKENI. The CDR3 has 17 amino acids. The sample in question was CD4+ or CD8+ T cells sorted from blood, obtained in a trial of the OX40 agonist ivuxolimab. This sequence originates from an adult with an advanced solid tumor such as melanoma, head and neck, liver or kidney cancer. The chain couples TRBV18 to TRBJ2-1, with 8 nucleotides matching TRBD2. The CDR3 nucleotides are TGTGCCAGCTCACCACCCCCTCAGCGGGAGAGGGGGAATGAGCAGTTCTTC. This codes for CASSPPPQRERGNEQFF.